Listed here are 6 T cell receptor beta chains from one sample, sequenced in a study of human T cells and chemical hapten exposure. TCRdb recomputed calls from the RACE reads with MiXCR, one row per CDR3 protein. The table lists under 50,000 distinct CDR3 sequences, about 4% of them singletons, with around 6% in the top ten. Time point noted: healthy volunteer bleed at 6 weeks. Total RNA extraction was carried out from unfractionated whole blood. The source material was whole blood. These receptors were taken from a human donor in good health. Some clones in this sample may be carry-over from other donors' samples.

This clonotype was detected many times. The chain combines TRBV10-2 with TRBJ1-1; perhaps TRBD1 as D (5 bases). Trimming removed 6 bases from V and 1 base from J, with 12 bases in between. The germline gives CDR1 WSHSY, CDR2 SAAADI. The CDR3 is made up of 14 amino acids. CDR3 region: CASRGNTGNTEAFF. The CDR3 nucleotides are TGCGCCAGCAGGGGCAACACAGGGAACACTGAAGCTTTCTTT.

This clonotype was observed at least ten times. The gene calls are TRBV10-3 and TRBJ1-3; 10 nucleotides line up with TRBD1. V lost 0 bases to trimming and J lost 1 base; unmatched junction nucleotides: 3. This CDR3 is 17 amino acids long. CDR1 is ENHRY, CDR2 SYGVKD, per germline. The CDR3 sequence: CAISESLDRGSGNTIYF. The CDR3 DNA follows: TGTGCCATCAGTGAGTCTTTGGACAGGGGGTCTGGAAACACCATATATTTT.

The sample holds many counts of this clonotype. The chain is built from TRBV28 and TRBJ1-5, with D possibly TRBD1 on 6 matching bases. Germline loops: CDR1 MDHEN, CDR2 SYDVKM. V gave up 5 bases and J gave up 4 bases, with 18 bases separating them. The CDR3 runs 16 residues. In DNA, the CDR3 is TGTGCCAGCAGTCTAAATGTGGGGGGCGGGAATCAGCCCCAGCATTTT. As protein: CASSLNVGGGNQPQHF.

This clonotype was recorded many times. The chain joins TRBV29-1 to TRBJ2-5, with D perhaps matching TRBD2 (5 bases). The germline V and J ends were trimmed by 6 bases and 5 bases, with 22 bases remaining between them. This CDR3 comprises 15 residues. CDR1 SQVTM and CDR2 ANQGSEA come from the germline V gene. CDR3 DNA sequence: TGCAGCGTAGGATCTCATGCCCGCCCGGGGGAGACCCAGTACTTC. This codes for CSVGSHARPGETQYF.

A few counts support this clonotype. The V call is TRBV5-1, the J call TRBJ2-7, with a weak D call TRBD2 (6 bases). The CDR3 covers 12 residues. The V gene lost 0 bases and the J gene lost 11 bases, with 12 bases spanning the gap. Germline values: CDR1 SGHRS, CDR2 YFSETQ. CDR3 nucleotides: TGCGCCAGCAGCTTGGCCGGAGGGGTGGAGTACTTC. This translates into CASSLAGGVEYF. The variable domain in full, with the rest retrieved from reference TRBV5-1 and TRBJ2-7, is KAGVTQTPRYLIKTRGQQVTLSCSPISGHRSVSWYQQTPGQGLQFLFEYFSETQRNKGNFPGRFSGRQFSNSRSEMNVSTLELGDSALYLCASSLAGGVEYFGPGTRLTVT.

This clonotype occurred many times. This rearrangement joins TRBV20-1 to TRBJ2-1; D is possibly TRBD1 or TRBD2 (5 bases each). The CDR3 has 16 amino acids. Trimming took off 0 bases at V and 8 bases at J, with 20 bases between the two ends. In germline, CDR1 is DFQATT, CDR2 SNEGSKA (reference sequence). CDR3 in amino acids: CSARDPGPIVEYEQFF. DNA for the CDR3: TGCAGTGCTAGAGATCCGGGGCCTATAGTTGAGTATGAGCAGTTCTTC.